Reported below is one TCR beta chain. The target antigen is unknown. The sample comes from a study of cytomegalovirus exposure and HLA in healthy donors. The length of the CDR3 is 15 residues. V shed 4 bases, J shed 3 bases, and the junction held 7 bases outside the gene matches. Per germline, CDR1 SGHRS and CDR2 YFSETQ. The method was immunoSEQ multiplex PCR; TCRdb's version includes in-frame clones alone and lacks a portion of them. The table has 150,000 or so clones, 85% to 90% seen once; the top ten hold under 8%. Study results and limitations: Reported results showed that the classifier diagnosed cytomegalovirus status with high specificity and sensitivity. Rarity marked most TCR sequences, yet some public TCRs occurred in many donors.

The TCR originated in a woman aged 30 to 39 in good health and CMV-seropositive. Sequenced sample: PBMCs. This rearrangement joins TRBV5-1 to TRBJ2-1; TRBD2 matches 7 bases. The CDR3 here is CASSGTGGDYNEQFF. CDR3 nucleotide sequence: TGCGCCAGCAGCGGCACGGGGGGAGACTACAATGAGCAGTTCTTC.